These 5 T cell receptor beta chains share one sample of origin, sequenced in a study of blood T cell repertoires in COVID-19. Clones were sequenced by immunoSEQ multiplex PCR, and TCRdb holds only the in-frame ones, with some missing. This table holds about 350,000 clones, roughly 87% found once. Source material: PBMCs or T cells enriched from blood (not recorded which). Source of these receptors: a woman between 25 and 40 years old who had recovered from COVID-19.

This sequence joins TRBV7-6 and TRBJ2-7, with a tentative D call TRBD1 (6 bases). V lost 5 bases, J lost 0 bases, and 11 bases lay in between. CDR3 size: 14 residues. The germline V gene encodes CDR1 SGHVS and CDR2 FNYEAQ. The CDR3 loop reads CASSPGASSYEQYF. The CDR3 coding sequence is TGTGCCAGCAGCCCAGGGGCGAGCTCCTACGAGCAGTACTTC.

In its sample, this clone was seen once. V and J are TRBV27 and TRBJ2-7; D may be TRBD2 (5 bases). The CDR3 sequence is 11 residues long. V was shortened by 6 bases and J by 7 bases, with 10 bases between the two germline ends. CDR1 is MNHEY, CDR2 SMNVEV, per germline (reference sequence). The CDR3 region is CASRRGFEQYF. DNA for the CDR3: TGTGCCAGCAGACGAGGGTTTGAGCAGTACTTC.

J is TRBJ1-5 and V is TRBV28; no firm D call. Trimming pared 3 bases from V and 2 bases from J, leaving 8 bases between. Germline CDR1 and CDR2: MDHEN and SYDVKM. The CDR3 covers 14 residues. The CDR3 bases are TGTGCCAGCAGTTTTGTATTAGGCAATCAGCCCCAGCATTTT. This codes for CASSFVLGNQPQHF.

J is TRBJ1-5 and V is TRBV19; TRBD1 is a possible D gene (5 bases). V was clipped by 5 bases and J by 4 bases, with 12 bases between them. Germline-derived CDR1 and CDR2 are LNHDA and SQIVND (reference sequence). CDR3 length equals 14 residues. CDR3 in amino acids: CASSQAGINQPQHF. DNA for the CDR3: TGTGCCAGTAGTCAGGCAGGGATTAATCAGCCCCAGCATTTT.

The J gene is TRBJ2-7, the V gene TRBV20-1; D remains ambiguous. Germline V gene lookup returns CDR1 DFQATT and CDR2 SNEGSKA (reference sequence). Between the trimmed V and J ends, which lost 3 bases and 1 base, there was a span of 7 bases. The CDR3 runs 12 residues. CDR3 in DNA: TGCAGTGCTAGTAAAGAGTCCTACGAGCAGTACTTC. Translation: CSASKESYEQYF.